The sequence of this T cell receptor (beta chain) was determined in a study of T cells in Graves' hyperthyroidism and ophthalmopathy. Regarding this clonotype: Antigen unknown. The junction does not match germline at one end; this may be a read error.

The hyperthyroidism patients had all been newly diagnosed, and their disease duration was under 2 months. Their ages ranged from 18 to 65 years. Uncontrolled infection, other autoimmune disease, pregnancy or lactation disqualified patients from enrolment. Study-level results: Model-based prediction identified ophthalmopathy a median around 6.5 months prior to its onset. Most thyroid clonotypes expanded above 0.001 were also detected in blood.

What was amplified from RNA transcripts were TCR beta CDR3 regions. HTBI primers were used for first-round RT-PCR of the TCR CDR3. TCRdb called the multiplex PCR reads again in MiXCR, with one record for every CDR3 protein. The sample includes 550,000 to 850,000 distinct CDR3 sequences, roughly a sixth seen only once; the top ten take about a sixth. The CDR3 contains 12 residues. Germline V gene lookup returns CDR1 SNHLY and CDR2 FYNNEI. The sequence was collected from a woman aged 45-59 years with Graves' hyperthyroidism that later progressed to Graves' ophthalmopathy. V gene TRBV2 combines with J gene TRBJ1-2; D not certain. Sequenced: blood. The CDR3 reads CASGDAAYGYTF. CDR3 coding DNA: TGTGCCAGCGGTGACGCCGCCTATGGCTACACCTTC.